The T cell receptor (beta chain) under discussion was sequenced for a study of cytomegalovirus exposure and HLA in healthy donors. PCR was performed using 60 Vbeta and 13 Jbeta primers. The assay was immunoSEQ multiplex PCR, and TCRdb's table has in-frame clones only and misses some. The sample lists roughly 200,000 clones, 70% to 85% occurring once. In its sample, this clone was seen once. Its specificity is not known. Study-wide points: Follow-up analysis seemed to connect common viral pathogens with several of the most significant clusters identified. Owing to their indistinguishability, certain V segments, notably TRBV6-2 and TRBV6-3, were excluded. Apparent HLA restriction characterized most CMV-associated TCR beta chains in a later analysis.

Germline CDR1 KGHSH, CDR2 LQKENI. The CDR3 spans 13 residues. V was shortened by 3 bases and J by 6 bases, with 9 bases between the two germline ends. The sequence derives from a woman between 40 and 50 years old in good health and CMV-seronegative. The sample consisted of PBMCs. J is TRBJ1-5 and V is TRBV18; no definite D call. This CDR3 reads CASSPPSGQPQHF. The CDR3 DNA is TGTGCCAGCTCACCCCCCAGCGGTCAGCCCCAGCATTTT.